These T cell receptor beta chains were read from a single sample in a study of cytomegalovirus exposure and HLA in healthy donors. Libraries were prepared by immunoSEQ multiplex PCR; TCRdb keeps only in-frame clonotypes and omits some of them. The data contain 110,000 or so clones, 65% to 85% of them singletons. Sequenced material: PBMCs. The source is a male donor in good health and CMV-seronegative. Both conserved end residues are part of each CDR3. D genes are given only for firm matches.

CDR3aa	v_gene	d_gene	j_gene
CASSQEARPGANVLTF	TRBV4-3	.	TRBJ2-6
CAISRQGAAADEQYF	TRBV10-3	TRBD1	TRBJ2-7
CASSPGYVDEQYF	TRBV4-2	.	TRBJ2-7
CSASRGDTQYF	TRBV20-1	.	TRBJ2-3
CASSSGTSGRGDTQYF	TRBV7-9	TRBD2	TRBJ2-3
CAWSVTGGGKAFF	TRBV30	TRBD1	TRBJ1-1
CASSQEARGNTGELFF	TRBV4-3	.	TRBJ2-2
CASSLGAGNYEQFF	TRBV7-3	.	TRBJ2-1
CASSPGAGQPQHF	TRBV18	.	TRBJ1-5
CANSEAAGYEQYF	TRBV6-1	.	TRBJ2-7
CASSEGASGQETQYF	TRBV25-1	.	TRBJ2-5
CASSPGQPGYTF	TRBV7-9	TRBD1	TRBJ1-2
CASSFGSYEQYF	TRBV5-4	.	TRBJ2-7
CASSPRGSQETQYF	TRBV27	TRBD2	TRBJ2-5
CASGAGVDEQYF	TRBV28	.	TRBJ2-7
CASSLYGASGSYEQFF	TRBV11-3	TRBD2	TRBJ2-1
CASRAVGTGNTEAFF	TRBV6-6	TRBD1	TRBJ1-1
CASSPSSPAGQGGWGYTF	TRBV18	TRBD1	TRBJ1-2
CASSLRGGEKLFF	TRBV27	.	TRBJ1-4
CASSVWGSGTDTQYF	TRBV5-1	.	TRBJ2-3
CASSLAGTGGNQPQHF	TRBV18	TRBD1	TRBJ1-5
CSSSPSTDTQYF	TRBV7-9	.	TRBJ2-3
CASSLQQGNYGYTF	TRBV4-1	TRBD1	TRBJ1-2
CASPGQGGGQYF	TRBV6-1	TRBD1	TRBJ2-7
CASSPHWVGHLNTEAFF	TRBV18	.	TRBJ1-1
CASQEGSYSNQPQHF	TRBV7-9	.	TRBJ1-5
CASSHVVSYEQYF	TRBV4-1	.	TRBJ2-7
CSSSPQPGNSGANVLTF	TRBV7-9	.	TRBJ2-6
CASSSLIRFRDYEQYF	TRBV11-2	.	TRBJ2-7
CASSQEWGQGGGYEQYF	TRBV4-2	TRBD1	.
CASSQDWQGVQPQHF	TRBV4-3	TRBD1	TRBJ1-5
CASSVGFVSNQPQHF	TRBV19	.	TRBJ1-5
CASSQGQETMNTEAFF	TRBV5-8	.	TRBJ1-1